This T cell receptor beta chain was sequenced during a study of shared clonotypes between healthy human individuals. General observations from the study: The generation probabilities recorded for non-shared clonotypes fell below those of clonotypes shared by all four donors. Despite large depth, rarefaction showed incomplete sorted-subset sequencing. Naive CD4 clonotypes overlapped across a few donors at approximately 5.3%.

Sequencing used immunoSEQ multiplex PCR; TCRdb keeps in-frame clones, though not all of them. Altogether 200,000 to 250,000 clones are present, 60% to 70% being singletons, with the ten largest covering around 10%. As regards this clone: Its antigen is undetermined.

In germline, CDR1 is SGHKS, CDR2 YYEKEE (reference sequence). V dropped 0 bases and J dropped 4 bases, with 11 bases sitting between them. The CDR3 totals 15 residues. Sequencing input: memory CD4+ T cells sorted from blood. This sample's subset: CD45RA-negative fraction. This TCR was recovered from a man between 25 and 39 years old in good health. The chain combines TRBV5-5 with TRBJ1-3; D is undetermined. This CDR3 is CASSLEVHPGNTIYF. The CDR3 DNA sequence: TGTGCCAGCAGCTTGGAAGTGCATCCCGGAAACACCATATATTTT.